This T cell receptor (beta chain) stems from a study of control samples from healthy donors and cancer patients. CDR1 is SGHRS and CDR2 is YFSETQ in the germline V gene. The junction had 2 bases not matched to a gene; V was cut back by 6 bases and J by 1 base. There are 15 residues in the CDR3. Only in-frame clones appear in the TCRdb table, and some are missing; sequencing was by immunoSEQ multiplex PCR. Seen here are approximately 170,000 clones, 75% to 95% observed once, and the top ten hold approximately 1.5%. The sequence was obtained from a woman aged 25-40 years in good health. The chain combines TRBV5-1 with TRBJ2-2, with 11 bases fitting TRBD2. Sequenced: blood. CDR3 sequence reads: CASTLAGGNTGELFF. CDR3 DNA: TGCGCCAGCACCCTAGCGGGGGGGAACACCGGGGAGCTGTTTTTT.